The 26 T cell receptor beta chains presented below share a single source sample, sequenced in a study of blood T cell repertoires in COVID-19. The repertoire was sequenced with immunoSEQ multiplex PCR; TCRdb's copy has only in-frame clones and lacks some. Found here are approximately 170,000 clones, approximately 90% of them singletons; the top ten hold about 1.9%. Sequencing was performed on peripheral blood. Every receptor here comes from a man aged 18 to 35 who had recovered from COVID-19.

The genes are TRBV7-9 and TRBJ2-7, with D hard to call. CDR3 length: 13 residues. Germline CDR1 is SEHNR and CDR2 is FQNEAQ (reference sequence). Trimming stripped 0 bases from V and 6 bases from J, with 9 bases between. The CDR3 protein is CASSLASFGEQYF. The CDR3 DNA follows: TGTGCCAGCAGCTTAGCGAGTTTCGGCGAGCAGTACTTC.

This chain links TRBV6-2 or TRBV6-3 with TRBJ1-2, with 8 bases that match TRBD1. The germline V gene encodes CDR1 MNHEY and CDR2 SVGEGT. V trimming: 2 bases; J trimming: 4 bases; junction bases outside the gene matches: 6. This CDR3 is 15 amino acids long. DNA for the CDR3: TGTGCCAGCAGTTACCGATCGGGACAGGCCTATGGCTACACCTTC. It translates to CASSYRSGQAYGYTF.

The genes are TRBV30 and TRBJ1-4, with a weak D call TRBD1 (6 bases). CDR3 size: 13 residues. The V gene lost 3 bases and the J gene lost 5 bases, with 10 bases spanning the gap. Germline V CDR1 and CDR2: GTSNPN, SVGIG (reference sequence). This CDR3 is CAWRARGNEKLFF. CDR3 in DNA: TGTGCCTGGAGGGCCAGGGGAAATGAAAAACTGTTTTTT. Full variable domain (missing parts from reference TRBV30 and TRBJ1-4): SQTIHQWPATLVQPVGSPLSLECTVEGTSNPNLYWYRQAAGRGLQLLFYSVGIGQISSEVPQNLSASRPQDRQFILSSKKLLLSDSGFYLCAWRARGNEKLFFGSGTQLSVL.

The chain has TRBV7-3 and TRBJ2-1; 7 nucleotides line up with TRBD1. V gave up 5 bases and J gave up 9 bases; unmatched junction bases: 19. This CDR3 comprises 17 residues. Germline assignment: CDR1 SGHTA and CDR2 FQGTGA. CDR3 sequence (DNA): TGTGCCAGCAGCCCAGGGCTAGGGACAGTCGACCGACGTGAGCAGTTCTTC. Residues: CASSPGLGTVDRREQFF.

The rearrangement joins TRBV19 to TRBJ2-7; 8 positions agree with TRBD1. Germline CDR1 and CDR2: LNHDA and SQIVND (reference sequence). This CDR3 spans 15 amino acids. V was clipped by 1 base and J by 1 base; unmatched bases: 3. CDR3 sequence reads: CASSIAGTGSYEQYF. CDR3 in DNA: TGTGCCAGTAGTATAGCGGGGACAGGATCCTACGAGCAGTACTTC.

This clone was counted a few times. The chain couples TRBV7-8 to TRBJ1-1; D is perhaps TRBD1 (5 bases). Trimming stripped 6 bases from V and 0 bases from J, with 11 bases between. Germline-derived CDR1 and CDR2 are SGHVS and FQNEAQ. This CDR3 spans 14 amino acids. As DNA, the CDR3 is TGTGCCAGCAGTGGGGGGACTTTGAACACTGAAGCTTTCTTT. Residues: CASSGGTLNTEAFF.

V usage is TRBV4-3 and J usage is TRBJ2-7, with TRBD1 identical over 8 bases. CDR1 is LGHNA, CDR2 YSLEER, per germline. With V trimmed by 3 bases and J by 4 bases, 5 bases remained unmatched. CDR3 length: 14 residues. The CDR3 DNA is TGCGCCAGCAGCCACCTCGGGACAGGATACGAGCAGTACTTC. Its translation is CASSHLGTGYEQYF.

The chain is built from TRBV4-1 and TRBJ2-1, with 9 bases aligning to TRBD1. V dropped 1 base and J dropped 3; count of bases not matched to a gene: 4. CDR3 length: 16 amino acids. Germline V CDR1 and CDR2: MGHRA, YSYEKL. CDR3 DNA sequence: TGCGCCAGCAGCCAAGCGGGACAGGGAAACTACAATGAGCAGTTCTTC. This sequence encodes CASSQAGQGNYNEQFF.

This chain connects TRBV4-3 to TRBJ2-1, with D possibly matching TRBD1 (5 bases). CDR1 is LGHNA, CDR2 YSLEER, per germline. The CDR3 runs to 17 residues. With 3 bases removed from V and 7 bases from J, the gap between germline ends came to 22 bases. The CDR3 region has the DNA TGCGCCAGCAGCCAGGAGCAACGCCCAGGGCGTACGAATGAGCAGTTCTTC. It is translated as CASSQEQRPGRTNEQFF.

The chain is built from TRBV7-2 and TRBJ2-2, with a possible D match to TRBD1 (5 bases). CDR3 length equals 14 residues. Trimming shortened V by 2 bases and J by 5 bases, and 9 bases separated the two germline ends. CDR1 is SGHTA, CDR2 FQGNSA, per germline. The CDR3 sequence is CASSLIRQTGELFF. CDR3 coding DNA: TGTGCCAGCAGCTTAATCCGACAGACCGGGGAGCTGTTTTTT.

The chain employs TRBV12-3 or TRBV12-4 and TRBJ1-2; the match to TRBD1 covers 9 bases. J lost 4 bases, V lost 6 bases, and 3 bases had no gene match. The CDR3 extends over 13 amino acids. The CDR3 sequence is CASSRTGVYGYTF. The CDR3 nucleotides read TGTGCCAGCAGCCGGACAGGGGTCTATGGCTACACCTTC.

This chain connects TRBV7-2 to TRBJ2-5; TRBD1 matches 12 bases. Germline CDR1 and CDR2: SGHTA and FQGNSA. V dropped 4 bases and J dropped 4; count of bases not matched to a gene: 7. CDR3 length: 16 residues. CDR3 nucleotides: TGTGCCAGCAGCTCCCCCGGGACAGGGGGCCGAGAGACCCAGTACTTC. Amino acids: CASSSPGTGGRETQYF.

J is TRBJ1-2 and V is TRBV10-3; D not certain. The germline V and J ends were trimmed by 10 bases and 1 base, with 25 bases remaining between them. The length of the CDR3 is 17 residues. Germline V gives CDR1 ENHRY, CDR2 SYGVKD. The CDR3 DNA reads TGTGCCACCTTGGACCATGCGGGCCAAGGTATTAACTATGGCTACACCTTC. This gives the protein CATLDHAGQGINYGYTF.

This clone has a single count. The chain combines TRBV7-2 with TRBJ2-3, with no clear D. CDR1 SGHTA and CDR2 FQGNSA come from the germline V gene. CDR3 length equals 13 residues. The V and J ends lost 2 bases and 3 bases respectively, with 6 bases between them. CDR3: CASSLIRTDTQYF. CDR3 nucleotide sequence: TGTGCCAGCAGCTTAATCCGTACAGATACGCAGTATTTT.

J is TRBJ1-3 and V is TRBV6-1, with TRBD1 as a possible D gene (6 bases). V lost 2 bases to trimming and J lost 3 bases, with 11 bases between them. In germline, CDR1 is MNHNS, CDR2 SASEGT. The CDR3 loop spans 15 amino acids. The CDR3 DNA reads as TGTGCCAGCAGTGAATGGGGGGGCCGTGGAAACACCATATATTTT. Amino acid sequence: CASSEWGGRGNTIYF.

This sequence joins TRBV27 and TRBJ2-2; a weak D match, TRBD1 (6 bases). Looked up from germline, CDR1 is MNHEY and CDR2 is SMNVEV (reference sequence). V was cut by 6 bases and J by 4 bases, with 18 bases left in between. The CDR3 runs 16 residues. The CDR3 loop is CASSTHHRVGTGELFF. The DNA of the CDR3 is TGTGCCAGCAGCACCCATCACAGGGTTGGCACCGGGGAGCTGTTTTTT.

This sequence joins TRBV20-1 and TRBJ2-7; 8 bases agree with TRBD2. Germline V gene lookup returns CDR1 DFQATT and CDR2 SNEGSKA (reference sequence). J lost 0 bases, V lost 3 bases, and 4 bases had no gene match. This CDR3 has 14 residues. CDR3 nucleotides: TGCAGTGCTAGTTTAGCGGGGACCTCCTACGAGCAGTACTTC. It encodes CSASLAGTSYEQYF.

The gene calls are TRBV9 and TRBJ2-7; 8 bases agree with TRBD2. The CDR3 is made up of 14 amino acids. Germline trimming cut 3 bases from V and 7 bases from J; bases unmatched to any gene: 9. The germline V gene encodes CDR1 SGDLS and CDR2 YYNGEE. The CDR3 nucleotides are TGTGCCAGCAGCGCCTCAGGCGGGGGGAGGGAGCAGTACTTC. Translating gives CASSASGGGREQYF.

This chain joins TRBV30 and TRBJ2-2; 10 nucleotides line up with TRBD2. This CDR3 has 17 amino acids. Germline V CDR1 and CDR2: GTSNPN, SVGIG (reference sequence). V shed 4 bases, J shed 1 base, and the junction held 9 bases outside the gene matches. CDR3 region: CAWTPTRTSGNTGELFF. The CDR3 nucleotides are TGTGCCTGGACCCCCACGAGGACTAGCGGGAACACCGGGGAGCTGTTTTTT.

The chain links TRBV6-5 to TRBJ2-5; 8 bases fit TRBD1. J lost 7 bases, V lost 2 bases, and 6 bases had no gene match. The germline gives CDR1 MNHEY, CDR2 SVGAGI. The CDR3 length is 14 residues. The CDR3 nucleotides are TGTGCCAGCAGTTACGGACAGGGCGTCGGGACCCAGTACTTC. Translated: CASSYGQGVGTQYF.

The CDR3 DNA reads TGTGCCAGTAGTACCCCCGAGGCAGGGCGGTCCTACAATGAGCAGTTCTTC. This sequence encodes CASSTPEAGRSYNEQFF. The rearrangement joins TRBV19 to TRBJ2-1; weak D call: TRBD1 (5 bases). Germline V gene sequence: CDR1 LNHDA, CDR2 SQIVND (reference sequence). The CDR3 covers 17 residues. Trimming removed 4 bases at V and 1 base at J, with 17 bases between.

This chain connects TRBV24-1 to TRBJ2-3; 11 bases match TRBD2. After removal of 1 base from V and 6 bases from J, the junction contained 11 bases not matched to a gene. Germline V CDR1 and CDR2: KGHDR, SFDVKD. The CDR3 has 18 residues. The CDR3 loop is CATSDFRRLAGLPDTQYF. The CDR3 nucleotides are TGTGCCACCAGTGATTTTCGGCGACTAGCGGGACTCCCGGATACGCAGTATTTT.

The chain employs TRBV4-3 and TRBJ2-7; TRBD2 agrees at 15 bases. Germline V gene data show CDR1 as LGHNA and CDR2 as YSLEER. The CDR3 contains 18 residues. J lost 0 bases, V lost 5 bases, and 8 bases had no gene match. The CDR3 sequence: CASSEGLAGGSSSYEQYF. The CDR3, as DNA: TGCGCCAGCAGCGAGGGACTAGCGGGAGGCTCTAGCTCCTACGAGCAGTACTTC.

V and J are TRBV15 and TRBJ1-2; a possible D gene is TRBD1 (5 bases). Germline V lookup: CDR1 LNHNV, CDR2 YYDKDF (reference sequence). With 0 bases removed from V and 6 bases from J, the gap between germline ends came to 11 bases. The CDR3 spans 14 residues. Written as DNA, the CDR3 is TGTGCCACCAGCAGAGATGGGCGGGGGAATGGCTACACCTTC. This codes for CATSRDGRGNGYTF.

This clone was found once. J is TRBJ2-2 and V is TRBV5-1; TRBD1 aligns across 11 bases. Germline values: CDR1 SGHRS, CDR2 YFSETQ. The V and J ends lost 4 bases and 5 bases, in that order; junction bases with no gene match: 1. The CDR3 is 14 amino acids. In nucleotides, the CDR3 is TGCGCCAGCAGCCGGGACAGGGGGACCGGGGAGCTGTTTTTT. This gives the protein CASSRDRGTGELFF.

This rearrangement joins TRBV5-4 to TRBJ2-7; 9 bases line up with TRBD1. This CDR3 contains 14 residues. Germline V gene lookup returns CDR1 SGHNT and CDR2 YYREEE (reference sequence). Trimming removed 1 base from V and 5 bases from J; junction bases left unmatched: 4. CDR3 nucleotide sequence: TGTGCCAGCAGCTTGTACAGGGGGCGCGACGAGCAGTACTTC. It yields the protein CASSLYRGRDEQYF.